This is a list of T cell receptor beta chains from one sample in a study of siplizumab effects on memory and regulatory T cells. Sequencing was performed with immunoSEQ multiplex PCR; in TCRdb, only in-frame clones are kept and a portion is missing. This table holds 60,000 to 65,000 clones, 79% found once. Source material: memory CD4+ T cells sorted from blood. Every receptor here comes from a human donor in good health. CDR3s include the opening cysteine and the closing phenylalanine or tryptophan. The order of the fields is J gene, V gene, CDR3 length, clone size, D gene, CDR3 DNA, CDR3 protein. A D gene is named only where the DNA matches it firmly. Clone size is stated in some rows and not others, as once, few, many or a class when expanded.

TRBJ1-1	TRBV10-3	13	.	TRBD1	TGTGCCATCAGTGCGGGACAGGACACTGAAGCTTTCTTT	CAISAGQDTEAFF
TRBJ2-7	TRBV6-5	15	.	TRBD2	TGTGCCAGCAGCTTGACTAGCGGGGGTTTCTACGAGCAGTACTTC	CASSLTSGGFYEQYF
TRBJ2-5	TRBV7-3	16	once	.	TGTGCCAGCAGCCCCGGATCGGGGGCGGGGGAAGAGACCCAGTACTTC	CASSPGSGAGEETQYF
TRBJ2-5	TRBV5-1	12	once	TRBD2	TGCGCCAGCAGCTCTAGCGGGGAGACCCAGTACTTC	CASSSSGETQYF
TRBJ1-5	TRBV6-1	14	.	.	TGTGCCAGCACACTCGACAGTAATAATCAGCCCCAGCATTTT	CASTLDSNNQPQHF
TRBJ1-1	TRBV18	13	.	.	TGTGCCAGCTTAAGCGGTGTGAACACTGAAGCTTTCTTT	CASLSGVNTEAFF
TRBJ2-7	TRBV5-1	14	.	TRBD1	TGCGCCAGCAGCTCGAGACAGGGGGCCTACGAGCAGTACTTC	CASSSRQGAYEQYF
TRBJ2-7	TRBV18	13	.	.	TGTGCCAGCTCACCCCGGGGAGACTACGAGCAGTACTTC	CASSPRGDYEQYF
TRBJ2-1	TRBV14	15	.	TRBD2	TGTGCCAGCAGCCTCCAGCGGGGGGGGTACAATGAGCAGTTCTTC	CASSLQRGGYNEQFF
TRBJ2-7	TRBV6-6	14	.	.	TGTGCCACACATGGGGGGCCCGCTACCTACGAGCAGTACTTC	CATHGGPATYEQYF
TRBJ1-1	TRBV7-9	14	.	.	TGTGCCAGCAGCCGAAACGACCCACACACTGAAGCTTTCTTT	CASSRNDPHTEAFF
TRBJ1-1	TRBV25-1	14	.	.	TGTGCCAGCAGTGCCACGGGTCTTGGCACTGAAGCTTTCTTT	CASSATGLGTEAFF
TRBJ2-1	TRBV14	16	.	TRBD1	TGTGCCAGCAGCCGTACCGGGACAGGGACCTACAATGAGCAGTTCTTC	CASSRTGTGTYNEQFF
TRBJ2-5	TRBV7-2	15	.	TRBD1	TGTGCCAGCAGCCTAGGGACAGGGGGCTTTGGGACCCAGTACTTC	CASSLGTGGFGTQYF
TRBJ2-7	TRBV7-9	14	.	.	TGTGCCAGCAGCTTACAGGCAGCCTCCTACGAGCAGTACTTC	CASSLQAASYEQYF
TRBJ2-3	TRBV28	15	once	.	TGTGCCAGCAGTTTCACCTCCCCTAGCACAGATACGCAGTATTTT	CASSFTSPSTDTQYF
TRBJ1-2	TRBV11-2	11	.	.	TGTGCCAGCAGCTCTAACTATGGCTACACCTTC	CASSSNYGYTF
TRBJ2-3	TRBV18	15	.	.	TGTGCCAGCTCACCAGGGGCGACTAGCACAGATACGCAGTATTTT	CASSPGATSTDTQYF
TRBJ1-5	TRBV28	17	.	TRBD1	TGTGCCAGCAGTTGGGGAGGGACAGGGAATAGCAATCAGCCCCAGCATTTT	CASSWGGTGNSNQPQHF
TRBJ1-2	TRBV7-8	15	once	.	TGTGCCAGCAGCCCTGACGACCGGAACTTCTATGGCTACACCTTC	CASSPDDRNFYGYTF
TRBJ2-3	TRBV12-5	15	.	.	TGTGCTAGTGGTCCCACCGGGGGGCTCACAGATACGCAGTATTTT	CASGPTGGLTDTQYF
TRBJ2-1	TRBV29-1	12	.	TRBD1	TGCAGCGGAGACAGGGCCTACAATGAGCAGTTCTTC	CSGDRAYNEQFF
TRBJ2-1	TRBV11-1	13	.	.	TGTGCCAGCAGCCCACGACTTAAGGTTGAGCAGTTCTTC	CASSPRLKVEQFF
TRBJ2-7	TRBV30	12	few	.	TGTGCCTGGACCCCAGGGACCTACGAGCAGTACTTC	CAWTPGTYEQYF
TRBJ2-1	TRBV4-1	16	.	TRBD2	TGCGCCAGCAGCCAAATCGGACTAGCCAAGGACAATGAGCAGTTCTTC	CASSQIGLAKDNEQFF
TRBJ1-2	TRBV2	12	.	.	TGTGCCAGCAGTGAATTCCGGTATGGCTACACCTTC	CASSEFRYGYTF
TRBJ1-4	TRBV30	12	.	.	TGTGCCTGGAAAGGGCCGAGCGAAAAACTGTTTTTT	CAWKGPSEKLFF
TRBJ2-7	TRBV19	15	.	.	TGTGCCAGTAGTATAGGGGGGAGTGGGTCCTACGAGCAGTACTTC	CASSIGGSGSYEQYF
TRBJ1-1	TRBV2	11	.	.	TGTGCCAGCCAGGGTCGGACTGAAGCTTTCTTT	CASQGRTEAFF
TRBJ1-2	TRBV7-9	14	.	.	TGTGCCAGCAGCTCGGACGGATCTGCCTATGGCTACACCTTC	CASSSDGSAYGYTF
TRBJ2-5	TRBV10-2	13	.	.	TGCGCCAGCAGTGAGCTTGCTACTGGGACCCAGTACTTC	CASSELATGTQYF
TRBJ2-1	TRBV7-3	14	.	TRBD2	TGTGCCAGCAGCTACCGGGGGGGCGACAATGAGCAGTTCTTC	CASSYRGGDNEQFF
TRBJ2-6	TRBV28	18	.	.	TGTGCCAGCAATGTCGGGGGGACAGCTTACTCTGGGGCCAACGTCCTGACTTTC	CASNVGGTAYSGANVLTF
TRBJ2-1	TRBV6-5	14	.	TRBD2	TGTGCCACCTGTGTAGCGGGGGGGGCCAATGAGCAGTTCTTC	CATCVAGGANEQFF
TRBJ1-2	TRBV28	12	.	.	TGTGCCAGCAGTTTTTATGACTATGGCTACACCTTC	CASSFYDYGYTF
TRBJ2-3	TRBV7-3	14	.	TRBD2	TGTGCCAGCAGCCTAGCGGGGGGGCAGGATACGCAGTATTTT	CASSLAGGQDTQYF
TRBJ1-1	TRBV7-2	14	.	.	TGTGCCAGCAGCTGGGCCACGGCCAGTCCTGAAGCTTTCTTT	CASSWATASPEAFF
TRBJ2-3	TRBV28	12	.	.	TGTGCCAGCAGTTTTATGGAAGATACGCAGTATTTT	CASSFMEDTQYF
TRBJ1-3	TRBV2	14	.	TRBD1	TGTGCCACCCACAGGGGGAACTCTGGAAACACCATATATTTT	CATHRGNSGNTIYF
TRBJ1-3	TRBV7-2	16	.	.	TGTGCCAGCAGCTTAGGCCGACCCGGTCATGGAAACACCATATATTTT	CASSLGRPGHGNTIYF
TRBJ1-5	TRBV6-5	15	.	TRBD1	TGTGCCAGCAGTTACCGGGGACAGGGTCATCAGCCCCAGCATTTT	CASSYRGQGHQPQHF
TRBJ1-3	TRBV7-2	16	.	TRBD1	TGTGCCAGCAGCTTTAACAGGGGGTTCTCTGGAAACACCATATATTTT	CASSFNRGFSGNTIYF
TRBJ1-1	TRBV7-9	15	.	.	TGTGCCAGCAGCCTCCAGGGTGGTTTGGGCACTGAAGCTTTCTTT	CASSLQGGLGTEAFF
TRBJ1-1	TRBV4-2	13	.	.	TGTGCCAGCAGCCAAGAGATGGACACTGAAGCTTTCTTT	CASSQEMDTEAFF
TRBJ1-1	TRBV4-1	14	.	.	TGCGCCAGCAGGGGGGTTCTGAAGAACACTGAAGCTTTCTTT	CASRGVLKNTEAFF
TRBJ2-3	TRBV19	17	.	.	TGTGCCAGTAGTATAGGAGGAAGGGTACAACACACAGATACGCAGTATTTT	CASSIGGRVQHTDTQYF
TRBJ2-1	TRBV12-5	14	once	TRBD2	TGTGCTAGTGGTTTAGGAGCGGGGGTCAATGAGCAGTTCTTC	CASGLGAGVNEQFF
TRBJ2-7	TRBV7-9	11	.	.	TGTGCCTTGGGGGCGAATTACGAGCAGTACTTC	CALGANYEQYF
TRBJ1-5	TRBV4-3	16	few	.	TGCGCCAGCAGCCAAGAACGTCCTCCTAGCAATCAGCCCCAGCATTTT	CASSQERPPSNQPQHF
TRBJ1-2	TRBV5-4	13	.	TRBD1	TGTGCCAGCTTCCGGGACAGGGGCTATGGCTACACCTTC	CASFRDRGYGYTF
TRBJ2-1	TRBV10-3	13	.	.	TGTGCTATCAGTGCAGTACTTTACAATGAGCAGTTCTTC	CAISAVLYNEQFF
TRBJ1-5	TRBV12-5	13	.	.	TGTGCTAGTGGTTCAGAGAGCAATCAGCCCCAGCATTTT	CASGSESNQPQHF
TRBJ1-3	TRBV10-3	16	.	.	TGCACTACTTCTGTGAATAGACAGACTTCTGGAAACACCATATATTTT	CTTSVNRQTSGNTIYF
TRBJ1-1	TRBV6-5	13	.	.	TGTGCCAGCAGCCTCCAGGGCGTCACTGAAGCTTTCTTT	CASSLQGVTEAFF